This TCR beta chain appears in the sequencing data of a study of technical replicates of blood from a few donors. Data came from immunoSEQ multiplex PCR; TCRdb stores just in-frame clones and leaves some out. The sample contains approximately 13,000 clones, roughly 80% of which appear only once. The source is a human donor in good health. The specimen was PBMCs.

The chain's CDR3 is CASSRSGIGELFF. DNA of the CDR3: TGTGCCAGCAGCCGGTCCGGGATCGGGGAGCTGTTTTTT. The rearrangement uses TRBV5-5 and TRBJ2-2; possibly TRBD2 for D (5 bases). V was cut by 4 bases and J by 7 bases, with 11 bases left in between. Germline CDR1 reads SGHKS; CDR2 reads YYEKEE (reference sequence). This CDR3 comprises 13 residues.